These 13 T cell receptor beta chains were all obtained from the same sample, sequenced in a study of Ad26.COV2.S vaccination and SARS-CoV-2 variants. Sample treatment: over 15 received Ad26.COV2.S at low or high dose, single or two shots; several received placebo; per-sample allocation not given. The investigators took samples on day 63 after the first vaccine or placebo injection. Using immunoSEQ multiplex PCR, the repertoire was profiled, and TCRdb retains in-frame clones only, with some absent. Of fewer than 400,000 clones in the sample, approximately 86% are singletons; the top ten hold 2.1%. The sample consisted of peripheral blood, taken in a trial of Ad26.COV2.S vaccine versus placebo. Every receptor here comes from a person between 18 and 59 years old who received the Ad26.COV2.S COVID-19 vaccine or a placebo.

This chain uses TRBV6-5 with TRBJ2-1; no reliable D call. The V gene's germline CDR1 is MNHEY and CDR2 SVGAGI. Trimming took off 6 bases at V and 8 bases at J, with 8 bases between the two ends. This CDR3 contains 11 residues. The CDR3 loop reads CASSRRHEQFF. CDR3 nucleotide sequence: TGTGCCAGCAGCCGTAGGCATGAGCAGTTCTTC.

The chain carries TRBV27 and TRBJ1-5; unclear D gene. The CDR3 contains 13 residues. Trimming cost V 6 bases and J 4 bases, with 10 bases left between them. CDR1 MNHEY and CDR2 SMNVEV come from the germline V gene (reference sequence). The CDR3: CASSPVWNQPQHF. The CDR3, as DNA: TGTGCCAGCAGCCCGGTTTGGAATCAGCCCCAGCATTTT.

The genes are TRBV6-6 and TRBJ1-1, with D perhaps matching TRBD1 (5 bases). The V end lost 0 bases, the J end lost 1 base, and 6 bases lay between the germline ends. This CDR3 is 14 amino acids long. Germline lookup yields CDR1 MNHNY and CDR2 SVGAGI (reference sequence). The CDR3 DNA reads TGTGCCAGCAGTTACTCGGGGGGGAACACTGAAGCTTTCTTT. Residues: CASSYSGGNTEAFF.

The chain links TRBV6-2 or TRBV6-3 to TRBJ2-7, with D unresolved. CDR1 is MNHEY and CDR2 is SVGEGT in the germline V gene. V gave up 6 bases and J gave up 3 bases, with 9 bases separating them. The CDR3 runs to 12 residues. This CDR3 reads CASSLVGYEQYF. Here the CDR3 DNA reads TGTGCCAGCAGCCTCGTCGGCTACGAGCAGTACTTC.

The chain joins TRBV6-1 to TRBJ1-4, with D perhaps matching TRBD1 (6 bases). The germline V and J ends were trimmed by 3 bases and 10 bases, with 15 bases remaining between them. The CDR3 is made up of 14 amino acids. Germline V CDR1 and CDR2: MNHNS, SASEGT. The CDR3 region is CASSEGGSAGKLFF. In nucleotides, the CDR3 is TGTGCCAGCAGTGAGGGGGGCAGCGCTGGAAAACTGTTTTTT.

The chain joins TRBV18 to TRBJ2-4; 7 bases line up with TRBD1. V dropped 3 bases and J dropped 0; count of bases not matched to a gene: 8. This CDR3 region has 17 residues. Germline V lookup: CDR1 KGHSH, CDR2 LQKENI. The CDR3 is CASSPSTGELAKNIQYF. The CDR3, as DNA: TGTGCCAGCTCACCGAGTACAGGGGAACTAGCCAAAAACATTCAGTACTTC.

V gene TRBV7-3 combines with J gene TRBJ2-2; TRBD2 matches 10 bases. In germline, CDR1 is SGHTA, CDR2 FQGTGA. There are 18 residues in the CDR3. The V and J ends lost 5 bases and 5 bases, in that order; junction bases with no gene match: 14. The CDR3 is CASSNLPAGGTGTGELFF. The CDR3 nucleotides read TGTGCCAGCAGCAACCTCCCAGCGGGGGGGACTGGTACCGGGGAGCTGTTTTTT.

The J gene is TRBJ2-7, the V gene TRBV5-1; D not certain. This CDR3 has 14 residues. Deletions cut 0 bases from V and 2 bases from J, with 9 bases between. CDR1 and CDR2 from the germline V gene are SGHRS and YFSETQ. Here the CDR3 reads CASSLDSETYEQYF. In DNA, the CDR3 is TGCGCCAGCAGCTTGGATTCCGAAACCTACGAGCAGTACTTC.

CDR3 region: CASSLGGAANSPLHF. Here the CDR3 DNA reads TGTGCCAGCAGCTTGGGGGGGGCGGCTAATTCACCCCTCCACTTT. The chain has TRBV5-8 and TRBJ1-6, with D perhaps matching TRBD1 (6 bases). Per germline, CDR1 SGHTS and CDR2 YDEGEE. The CDR3 loop spans 15 amino acids. Trimming took 0 bases from V and 6 from J, leaving 10 bases between them.

This chain joins TRBV5-1 and TRBJ1-6, with a possible D match to TRBD1 (5 bases). Germline CDR1 and CDR2: SGHRS and YFSETQ. The germline V and J ends were trimmed by 0 bases and 8 bases, with 9 bases remaining between them. CDR3 size: 14 residues. CDR3 loop: CASSLAQGDSPLHF. CDR3 nucleotides: TGCGCCAGCAGCTTGGCCCAGGGAGATTCACCCCTCCACTTT.

J is TRBJ1-4 and V is TRBV7-9; TRBD1 agrees at 9 bases. This CDR3 region has 14 residues. The germline CDR1 and CDR2 sequences are SEHNR and FQNEAQ (reference sequence). After removal of 4 bases from V and 6 bases from J, the junction contained 3 bases not matched to a gene. The CDR3 loop is CASSSRDRDEKLFF. CDR3 DNA sequence: TGTGCCAGCAGCTCCCGGGACAGGGATGAAAAACTGTTTTTT.

This clone was seen a handful of times. CDR3 sequence reads: CASSPPSLYGYTF. The CDR3 DNA sequence: TGTGCCAGCAGCCCGCCCTCCTTGTATGGCTACACCTTC. The chain joins TRBV3-1 (or the pseudogene TRBV3-2) to TRBJ1-2; D unresolved. The CDR3 has 13 residues. The V gene's germline CDR1 is LGHDT and CDR2 YNNKEL (reference sequence). Trimming pared 4 bases from V and 5 bases from J, leaving 11 bases between.

This clone was recorded at least ten times. The chain links TRBV6-5 to TRBJ1-1, with D tentatively TRBD1 (5 bases). The germline V gene has CDR1 MNHEY and CDR2 SVGAGI. This CDR3 region has 15 residues. V gave up 5 bases and J gave up 2 bases, with 15 bases separating them. The CDR3 DNA follows: TGTGCCAGCAGTACCCGACAGCTAGATAACACTGAAGCTTTCTTT. It specifies CASSTRQLDNTEAFF.